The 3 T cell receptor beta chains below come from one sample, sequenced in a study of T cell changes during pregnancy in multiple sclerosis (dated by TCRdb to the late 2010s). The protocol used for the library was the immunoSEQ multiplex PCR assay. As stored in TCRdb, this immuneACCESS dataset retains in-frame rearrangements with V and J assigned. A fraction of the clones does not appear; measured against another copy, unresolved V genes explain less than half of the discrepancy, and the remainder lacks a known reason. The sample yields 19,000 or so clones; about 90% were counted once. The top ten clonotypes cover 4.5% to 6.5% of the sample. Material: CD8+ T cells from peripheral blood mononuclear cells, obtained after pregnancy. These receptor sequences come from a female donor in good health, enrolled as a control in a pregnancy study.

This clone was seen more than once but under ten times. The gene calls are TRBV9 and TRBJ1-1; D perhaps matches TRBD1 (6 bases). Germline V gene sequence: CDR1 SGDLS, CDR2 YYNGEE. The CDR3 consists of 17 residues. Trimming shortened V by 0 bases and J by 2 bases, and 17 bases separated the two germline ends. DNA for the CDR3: TGTGCCAGCAGCGTAGGGGCAGGGGCGATCCGTAACACTGAAGCTTTCTTT. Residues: CASSVGAGAIRNTEAFF.

The CDR3 DNA reads TGTGCCAGCAGTGATCGGGGTTTCGGGACTGAAGCTTTCTTT. Its translation: CASSDRGFGTEAFF. The V call is TRBV6-5, the J call TRBJ1-1; D ambiguous. V was shortened by 5 bases and J by 5 bases, with 15 bases between the two germline ends. The CDR3 extends over 14 amino acids. Germline CDR1 MNHEY, CDR2 SVGAGI.

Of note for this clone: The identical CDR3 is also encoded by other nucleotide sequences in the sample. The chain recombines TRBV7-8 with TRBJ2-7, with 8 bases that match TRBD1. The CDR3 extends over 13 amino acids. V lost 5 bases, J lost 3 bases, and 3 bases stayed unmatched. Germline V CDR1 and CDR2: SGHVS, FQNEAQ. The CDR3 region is CASSPDRGYEQYF. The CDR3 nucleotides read TGTGCCAGCAGCCCTGACAGGGGCTACGAGCAGTACTTC.